Following are 5 T cell receptor beta chains from one sample sequenced in a study of response to subunit inactivated influenza vaccine. Using its own MiXCR run on the RT-PCR reads, TCRdb lists one record per CDR3 protein. The sample yields hundreds of thousands of distinct CDR3 sequences, approximately 7.1% seen once. The sample was PBMCs from blood, taken about 23 months after vaccination. These receptors came from a man between 50 and 75 years old who received an inactivated influenza vaccine.

This chain connects TRBV7-9 to TRBJ2-5; D ambiguous. Trimming removed 2 bases from V and 5 bases from J, with 12 bases in between. There are 14 residues in the CDR3. CDR1 SEHNR and CDR2 FQNEAQ come from the germline V gene (reference sequence). The DNA of the CDR3 is TGTGCCAGCAGCTTAATGGATGTAGCTGAGACCCAGTACTTC. Amino acid sequence: CASSLMDVAETQYF.

This clonotype was seen at least ten times. The chain employs TRBV10-3 and TRBJ2-1; 9 bases line up with TRBD2. The germline CDR1 and CDR2 sequences are ENHRY and SYGVKD. There are 15 residues in the CDR3. V trimming: 0 bases; J trimming: 6 bases; junction bases outside the gene matches: 3. DNA for the CDR3: TGTGCCATCAGTGAGTCCGCGGGAGGGCCCAATGAGCAGTTCTTC. Translation gives CAISESAGGPNEQFF.

This chain connects TRBV6-5 to TRBJ1-1; D is unclear. V lost 5 bases to trimming and J lost 2 bases, with 6 bases between them. Per germline, CDR1 MNHEY and CDR2 SVGAGI. The CDR3 sequence is 12 residues long. CDR3 sequence reads: CASSPDNTEAFF. CDR3 nucleotides: TGTGCCAGCAGTCCAGATAACACTGAAGCTTTCTTT.

This clonotype was observed at least ten times. The chain joins TRBV4-2 to TRBJ2-7, with unresolved D. The CDR3 contains 13 residues. V lost 1 base to trimming and J lost 0 bases, with 4 bases between them. Germline CDR1 LGHNA, CDR2 YNFKEQ. The CDR3 DNA sequence: TGTGCCAGCAGCCAAGGAGACTCCTACGAGCAGTACTTC. This codes for CASSQGDSYEQYF.

This clonotype was counted at least ten times. The V call is TRBV20-1, the J call TRBJ2-5, with 9 nucleotides matching TRBD2. The germline CDR1 and CDR2 sequences are DFQATT and SNEGSKA (reference sequence). The CDR3 consists of 17 residues. J was trimmed by 5 bases and V by 0 bases; bases with no gene match: 13. The CDR3 coding sequence is TGCAGTGCTAGAGAGGGGTATAGTAGCGGGAGTATGGAGACCCAGTACTTC. This sequence encodes CSAREGYSSGSMETQYF.